The 32 T cell receptor beta chains in this list originate from one sample, sequenced in a study of T-cell reconstitution after alpha-beta-depleted transplantation in children. Preparation of the TCRbeta library involved a method that used unique molecular identifiers. TCRdb reanalysed the PCR reads using MiXCR and keeps one entry per CDR3 protein. The sample shows roughly 110,000 distinct CDR3 sequences, around a tenth of them seen only once. This specimen was PBMCs, taken before TCRalphabeta/CD19-depleted stem cell transplant. The receptors were sampled from a boy under 10 years old with acute lymphoblastic leukemia, due to receive a stem cell transplant.

As to this clonotype: It may be a read error: a sequence one base away is much more abundant. This sequence joins TRBV20-1 and TRBJ2-1; 7 positions agree with TRBD1. Germline V gives CDR1 DFQATT, CDR2 SNEGSKA (reference sequence). The CDR3 runs to 16 residues. The V gene end was trimmed by 7 bases and the J gene end by 0 bases; junction bases not matched to a gene: 12. This CDR3 reads CSDRALTGTSYNEQFF. For the CDR3, the DNA is TGCAGTGATAGGGCCCTGACAGGGACCTCCTACAATGAGCAGTTCTTC.

Only a few counts were recorded for this clonotype. V usage is TRBV20-1 and J usage is TRBJ2-7, with D unclear. With 0 bases removed from V and 1 base from J, the gap between germline ends came to 13 bases. CDR1 DFQATT and CDR2 SNEGSKA come from the germline V gene (reference sequence). The CDR3 totals 15 residues. The CDR3 DNA reads as TGCAGTGCTAGAGAAATGGACCCCCCATCCTACGAGCAGTACTTC. This gives the protein CSAREMDPPSYEQYF.

This clonotype was found a few times. This chain links TRBV5-1 with TRBJ1-1; D unresolved. The V end lost 0 bases, the J end lost 2 bases, and 8 bases lay between the germline ends. The CDR3 spans 14 residues. The germline gives CDR1 SGHRS, CDR2 YFSETQ. As DNA, the CDR3 is TGCGCCAGCAGCTTGGCCAGGACTAACACTGAAGCTTTCTTT. Translating it yields CASSLARTNTEAFF. Complete variable domain (other parts from reference TRBV5-1 and TRBJ1-1): KAGVTQTPRYLIKTRGQQVTLSCSPISGHRSVSWYQQTPGQGLQFLFEYFSETQRNKGNFPGRFSGRQFSNSRSEMNVSTLELGDSALYLCASSLARTNTEAFFGQGTRLTVV.

The J gene is TRBJ2-1, the V gene TRBV20-1; D is unclear. The CDR3 is made up of 12 amino acids. Germline CDR1 reads DFQATT; CDR2 reads SNEGSKA (reference sequence). V was cut by 3 bases and J by 5 bases, with 8 bases left in between. Written as DNA, the CDR3 is TGCAGTGCTAGCTGGGCAAACAATGAGCAGTTCTTC. This sequence encodes CSASWANNEQFF.

The chain couples TRBV7-9 to TRBJ2-7; D is possibly TRBD2 (6 bases). In germline, CDR1 is SEHNR, CDR2 FQNEAQ (reference sequence). The CDR3 is 15 residues long. Trimming stripped 5 bases from V and 5 bases from J, with 19 bases between. This CDR3 is CASSPQQRATHEQYF. The CDR3 nucleotides are TGTGCCAGCAGCCCCCAACAGCGGGCGACCCACGAGCAGTACTTC.

This clonotype came up a few times. The gene calls are TRBV2 and TRBJ2-3; TRBD2 matches at 13 bases. J was trimmed by 2 bases and V by 7 bases; bases with no gene match: 9. This CDR3 comprises 17 residues. Per the germline V gene, CDR1 is SNHLY and CDR2 is FYNNEI. The CDR3 here is CASNGLAGARNTDTQYF. CDR3 bases: TGTGCCAGCAATGGACTAGCGGGAGCCAGAAACACAGATACGCAGTATTTT.

The gene calls are TRBV27 and TRBJ2-4; D is unresolved. Germline V CDR1 and CDR2: MNHEY, SMNVEV (reference sequence). With 5 bases removed from V and 7 bases from J, the gap between germline ends came to 15 bases. The CDR3 is made up of 14 amino acids. CDR3 in amino acids: CASSLGRGLNIQYF. The CDR3 DNA follows: TGTGCCAGCAGTCTAGGACGAGGCCTCAACATTCAGTACTTC.

This clonotype was observed at least ten times. This chain links TRBV3-1 with TRBJ2-1; the match to TRBD2 covers 8 bases. The germline gives CDR1 LGHDT, CDR2 YNNKEL (reference sequence). With V trimmed by 0 bases and J by 3 bases, 1 base remained unmatched. This CDR3 comprises 15 residues. The CDR3 DNA follows: TGTGCCAGCAGCCAAGAGGGGACTAGCTACAATGAGCAGTTCTTC. Translation: CASSQEGTSYNEQFF.

This clonotype was observed at least ten times. The gene calls are TRBV29-1 and TRBJ2-5; the match to TRBD2 covers 9 bases. Germline V gives CDR1 SQVTM, CDR2 ANQGSEA. The CDR3 is made up of 14 amino acids. The trim removed 6 bases at V and 5 bases at J, leaving 10 bases unmatched. In nucleotides, the CDR3 is TGCAGCGTCCATAGCGGGAGTGTCTGGGAGACCCAGTACTTC. This codes for CSVHSGSVWETQYF.

This rearrangement joins TRBV2 to TRBJ2-1, with 9 bases aligning to TRBD1. Germline values: CDR1 SNHLY, CDR2 FYNNEI. The CDR3 has 15 residues. The V gene end was trimmed by 7 bases and the J gene end by 3 bases; junction bases not matched to a gene: 7. The CDR3 is CASTAPGQGYNEQFF. CDR3 in DNA: TGTGCCAGCACCGCCCCGGGACAGGGCTACAATGAGCAGTTCTTC.

The chain recombines TRBV20-1 with TRBJ2-3, with D unresolved. The CDR3 totals 13 residues. Looked up from germline, CDR1 is DFQATT and CDR2 is SNEGSKA (reference sequence). Trimming took 3 bases from V and 6 from J, leaving 13 bases between them. Here the CDR3 reads CSARILVGDTQYF. The CDR3 nucleotides are TGCAGTGCTAGGATTCTTGTTGGGGATACGCAGTATTTT.

V and J are TRBV5-6 and TRBJ2-3, with TRBD2 matching over 9 bases. The CDR3 totals 16 residues. The V segment lost 2 bases and the J segment 2 bases; nucleotides outside the gene matches: 6. Germline lookup yields CDR1 SGHDT and CDR2 YYEEEE. CDR3 bases: TGTGCCAGCAGCTTCCCTAGCGGGGATAACACAGATACGCAGTATTTT. It translates to CASSFPSGDNTDTQYF.

To note about this clonotype: Germline is not matched at one junction end, which may reflect a read error. This CDR3 reads CVTSRDVWRDNEQFF. DNA for the CDR3: TGTGTCACCAGCAGAGATGTGTGGAGGGACAATGAGCAGTTCTTC. The V gene is TRBV15, the J gene TRBJ2-1; TRBD2 is a possible D gene (6 bases). This CDR3 is built from 15 residues. The germline gives CDR1 LNHNV, CDR2 YYDKDF (reference sequence).

This clonotype turned up a few times. V and J are TRBV7-3 and TRBJ2-1, with D perhaps given as TRBD1 or TRBD2 (5 bases each). The CDR3 consists of 14 residues. Germline CDR1 SGHTA, CDR2 FQGTGA. Trimming shortened V by 4 bases and J by 8 bases, and 15 bases separated the two germline ends. CDR3 residues: CASSSGATGDEQFF. Written as DNA, the CDR3 is TGTGCCAGCAGCTCCGGGGCCACGGGCGATGAGCAGTTCTTC.

The rearrangement links TRBV5-1 to TRBJ2-1; D gene ambiguous. The V end was cut by 4 bases, the J end by 8 bases, with 16 bases between. Germline V lookup: CDR1 SGHRS, CDR2 YFSETQ. There are 14 residues in the CDR3. As DNA, the CDR3 is TGCGCCAGCAGCCCGGGCCTCCCTCAACATGAGCAGTTCTTC. Its translation is CASSPGLPQHEQFF.

Regarding this clonotype: The DNA is left out, because the CDR3 cannot be placed on it with certainty; the CDR3 is given as TCRdb lists it. The genes are TRBV12-3 or TRBV12-4 and TRBJ2-1; the table's D call of TRBD2 was not tested on the DNA. The CDR3 comprises 13 residues, both ends counted. The CDR3 is CASSWASGTSLIF.

This clonotype was observed a few times. The V gene is TRBV3-1, the J gene TRBJ1-3, with no clear D. There are 14 residues in the CDR3. Germline CDR1 LGHDT, CDR2 YNNKEL (reference sequence). The germline V and J ends were trimmed by 4 bases and 4 bases, with 11 bases remaining between them. In nucleotides, the CDR3 is TGTGCCAGCAGCCCCACTATTTCCGGAAACACCATATATTTT. Translating gives CASSPTISGNTIYF.

This clonotype was seen a handful of times. V gene TRBV20-1 combines with J gene TRBJ2-1; D is uncertain. The V and J ends lost 0 bases and 5 bases respectively, with 14 bases between them. Per germline, CDR1 DFQATT and CDR2 SNEGSKA (reference sequence). CDR3 size: 15 residues. CDR3 coding DNA: TGCAGTGCTAGAGAGGTCTATACTTTAAACAATGAGCAGTTCTTC. Its protein product is CSAREVYTLNNEQFF.

This clonotype has more than one count but fewer than ten. A much more abundant neighbour one base away suggests this may be a read error. The chain has TRBV20-1 and TRBJ2-7; 13 bases match TRBD2. The CDR3 totals 12 residues. Germline V gene sequence: CDR1 DFQATT, CDR2 SNEGSKA (reference sequence). Trimming removed 6 bases from V and 5 bases from J; junction bases left unmatched: 1. The CDR3 coding sequence is TGCAGTGCCGGGACTAGCGGGAACGAGCAGTACTTC. Its translation is CSAGTSGNEQYF.

Ten or more counts support this clonotype. The V and J genes are TRBV5-1 and TRBJ1-6; TRBD1 is a possible D gene (5 bases). Germline lookup yields CDR1 SGHRS and CDR2 YFSETQ. V lost 3 bases to trimming and J lost 7 bases, with 11 bases between them. The CDR3 is made up of 14 amino acids. The CDR3: CASSWGTVNSPLHF. CDR3 nucleotides: TGCGCCAGCAGCTGGGGGACGGTGAATTCACCCCTCCACTTT.

This chain joins TRBV12-3 or TRBV12-4 and TRBJ2-2, with D unclear. This CDR3 contains 11 residues. Trimming shortened V by 10 bases and J by 5 bases, and 8 bases separated the two germline ends. Here the CDR3 DNA reads TGTGCCACCCATAGAACCGGGGAGCTGTTTTTT. This gives the protein CATHRTGELFF.

This clonotype was seen many times. This chain links TRBV12-3 or TRBV12-4 with TRBJ2-1; tentatively, D is TRBD2 (5 bases). This CDR3 has 15 amino acids. V was shortened by 2 bases and J by 3 bases, with 11 bases between the two germline ends. CDR3 in DNA: TGTGCCAGCAGTTTACGAGGGAGTTTCTACAATGAGCAGTTCTTC. This encodes CASSLRGSFYNEQFF.

This clonotype was seen just once. The chain uses TRBV30 and TRBJ1-2, with D possibly being TRBD1 (5 bases). The CDR3 sequence is 13 residues long. Germline values: CDR1 GTSNPN, CDR2 SVGIG (reference sequence). V gave up 2 bases and J gave up 5 bases, with 12 bases separating them. The CDR3 loop reads CAWSYGTLYGYTF. The CDR3 nucleotides read TGTGCCTGGAGTTATGGGACGTTGTATGGCTACACCTTC.

On this clonotype: A much larger clone sits a single nucleotide away, making a read error possible. The rearrangement links TRBV2 to TRBJ2-3; 8 bases fit TRBD2. Germline-derived CDR1 and CDR2 are SNHLY and FYNNEI. This CDR3 region has 18 residues. CDR3 nucleotide sequence: TGTACCAGCAGTTCCCGGGGGTTTGGGACGGGAGGGACAGATACGCAGTATTTT. Translated, it gives CTSSSRGFGTGGTDTQYF.

This clonotype was detected a few times. DNA for the CDR3: TGCGCCAGCTTCCCACTAGCGGGAGGCCCTACAACTGAGCAGTTCTTC. Translating it yields CASFPLAGGPTTEQFF. The chain employs TRBV5-1 and TRBJ2-1; TRBD2 aligns across 12 bases. CDR3 size: 16 residues. Looked up from germline, CDR1 is SGHRS and CDR2 is YFSETQ. Losses at the gene ends were 7 bases for V and 9 bases for J; bases not matched to a gene: 14.

This clonotype was seen a few times. V usage is TRBV20-1 and J usage is TRBJ2-3; 13 nucleotides line up with TRBD2. The CDR3 sequence is 17 residues long. The germline CDR1 and CDR2 sequences are DFQATT and SNEGSKA (reference sequence). For the CDR3, the DNA is TGCAGAGTATCCCCAACTAGCGGGAGGGCCGGTGCTGATACGCAGTATTTT. Protein sequence: CRVSPTSGRAGADTQYF.

This clonotype was counted a few times. The J gene is TRBJ2-7, the V gene TRBV10-3; 14 positions match TRBD2. CDR1 and CDR2 (germline): ENHRY, SYGVKD. This CDR3 contains 15 residues. The V segment lost 7 bases and the J segment 2 bases; nucleotides outside the gene matches: 4. The CDR3 nucleotides read TGTGCCATCAAAGCGGGACTAGCGGGAGCCTACGAGCAGTACTTC. Its translation: CAIKAGLAGAYEQYF.

This rearrangement joins TRBV5-5 to TRBJ2-7; 9 nucleotides line up with TRBD1. Germline trimming cut 1 base from V and 4 bases from J; bases unmatched to any gene: 6. Germline CDR1 is SGHKS and CDR2 is YYEKEE (reference sequence). The CDR3 covers 15 residues. CDR3 nucleotide sequence: TGTGCCAGCAGCTTGTCCGCCGGGACAGGGTACGAGCAGTACTTC. Protein: CASSLSAGTGYEQYF.

This chain joins TRBV7-2 and TRBJ1-2; D not certain. Trimming took off 5 bases at V and 7 bases at J, with 14 bases between the two ends. The CDR3 runs to 13 residues. Germline values: CDR1 SGHTA, CDR2 FQGNSA. The CDR3 nucleotides read TGTGCCAGCAGCGAGACTGCCGCTGGTGGCTACACCTTC. It encodes CASSETAAGGYTF.

The V and J genes are TRBV5-1 and TRBJ2-1, with a tentative D call TRBD2 (5 bases). This CDR3 spans 15 amino acids. Trimming cost V 0 bases and J 6 bases, with 13 bases left between them. Germline CDR1 reads SGHRS; CDR2 reads YFSETQ. CDR3 sequence reads: CASSLAADALNEQFF. CDR3 nucleotide sequence: TGCGCCAGCAGCTTGGCAGCGGATGCCCTCAATGAGCAGTTCTTC. The variable domain in full, completed from reference TRBV5-1 and TRBJ2-1, reads KAGVTQTPRYLIKTRGQQVTLSCSPISGHRSVSWYQQTPGQGLQFLFEYFSETQRNKGNFPGRFSGRQFSNSRSEMNVSTLELGDSALYLCASSLAADALNEQFFGPGTRLTVL.

V is TRBV5-1 and J is TRBJ2-1, with TRBD2 matching over 7 bases. V lost 0 bases, J lost 4 bases, and 7 bases stayed unmatched. The CDR3 has 16 residues. CDR1 and CDR2 (germline): SGHRS, YFSETQ. The CDR3 loop is CASSLVGLAAYNEQFF. The DNA of the CDR3 is TGCGCCAGCAGCTTGGTTGGCCTAGCGGCGTACAATGAGCAGTTCTTC.

There are many counts of this clonotype. The chain joins TRBV20-1 to TRBJ2-4, with D hard to call. The germline V and J ends were trimmed by 4 bases and 1 base, with 11 bases remaining between them. Germline lookup yields CDR1 DFQATT and CDR2 SNEGSKA (reference sequence). The length of the CDR3 is 14 residues. The CDR3 loop is CSAINRAAKNIQYF. CDR3 DNA sequence: TGCAGTGCTATAAATAGGGCGGCCAAAAACATTCAGTACTTC.